This section outlines one T cell receptor beta chain sequence together with its context. This clonotype is medium-sized (0.01 to 0.1%) in its sample. Which antigen it targets is not known. No much larger clonotype is one base removed from it; base qualities were not supplied. TCRdb lists the instrument as Illumina MiSeq. TCRdb itself trimmed the public reads at Q25 with fastp, ran MiXCR and retained productive beta chains. Rows are combined by CDR3 protein, so each entry shows the most common genes and DNA. The table for this sample lists 3,800 or so distinct CDR3 sequences; roughly a tenth of them were counted only once. Approximately 13% of the sample is taken by the ten largest. The record originates from a study. Reading the germline V gene gives CDR1 SGHTA and CDR2 FQGTGA. V is trimmed back by 2 bases and J by 6 bases, and the junction contains 9 bases that no gene match accounts for. The CDR3 goes from the cysteine to the phenylalanine over 16 residues. The only DNA kept is the CDR3, 48 bases in frame from the first base.

The chain couples TRBV7-3 to TRBJ2-2, and 7 junction bases match TRBD2. The receptor was derived from a human donor with rheumatoid arthritis. Source material: CD4+ T cells from synovial fluid. The base sequence is TGTGCCAGCAGCTTAGGCGCGGGAGCATTATCCGGGGAGCTGTTTTTT. Translation gives CASSLGAGALSGELFF.